One sample yielded the 16 T cell receptor beta chains listed below, sequenced in a study of Graves' ophthalmopathy and Graves' hyperthyroidism. TCR beta CDR3 amplification used RNA transcripts. In the first round, RT-PCR was carried out with HTBI primers, and a multiplex PCR formed the second round. In TCRdb, the multiplex PCR reads were re-called with MiXCR into one record per CDR3 protein. Of fewer than 250,000 distinct CDR3 sequences listed, approximately 29% are singletons. The sequenced sample consisted of peripheral blood. These receptors came from a man between 45 and 60 years old with Graves' ophthalmopathy.

The sample holds many counts of this clonotype. The chain employs TRBV5-1 and TRBJ2-2; TRBD1 might be the D (6 bases). This CDR3 contains 16 residues. The V gene lost 0 bases and the J gene lost 0 bases, with 9 bases spanning the gap. Germline values: CDR1 SGHRS, CDR2 YFSETQ. As DNA, the CDR3 is TGCGCCAGCAGCTTGGCAGGGGTATCGAACACCGGGGAGCTGTTTTTT. Amino acid sequence: CASSLAGVSNTGELFF.

In its sample, this clonotype was seen many times. The chain employs TRBV28 and TRBJ2-5; no reliable D call. The germline V gene has CDR1 MDHEN and CDR2 SYDVKM. This CDR3 is built from 14 residues. The V end was cut by 3 bases, the J end by 5 bases, with 13 bases between. CDR3 in DNA: TGTGCCAGCAGTTTGGAGCTGGCGACCGAGACCCAGTACTTC. Encoded protein: CASSLELATETQYF.

The rearrangement joins TRBV6-1 to TRBJ2-5; 11 bases are a match to TRBD1. The J segment lost 4 bases and the V segment lost 4 bases, leaving 2 bases of the junction unmatched. CDR1 and CDR2 (germline): MNHNS, SASEGT. The CDR3 totals 14 residues. CDR3 DNA sequence: TGTGCCAGCAGTGGGACAGGGGGCTTAGAGACCCAGTACTTC. This gives the protein CASSGTGGLETQYF.

This clonotype was counted at least ten times. The V and J genes are TRBV19 and TRBJ2-7; 8 nucleotides agree with TRBD2. This CDR3 is built from 17 residues. Losses at the gene ends were 4 bases for V and 2 bases for J; bases not matched to a gene: 13. Germline CDR1 is LNHDA and CDR2 is SQIVND (reference sequence). The CDR3 loop reads CASSTGTPRLAPYEQYF. DNA for the CDR3: TGTGCCAGTAGTACCGGAACACCAAGACTAGCGCCCTACGAGCAGTACTTC.

This clonotype was recorded many times. The genes are TRBV28 and TRBJ2-2, with TRBD1 as a possible D gene (6 bases). The CDR3 is 15 amino acids. Trimming removed 4 bases from V and 4 bases from J, with 13 bases in between. Germline CDR1 and CDR2: MDHEN and SYDVKM. CDR3 coding DNA: TGTGCCAGCAGTTCCCACGCAGGGGTCACCGGGGAGCTGTTTTTT. This sequence encodes CASSSHAGVTGELFF.

This clonotype has at least ten counts. V and J are TRBV28 and TRBJ2-7; 7 nucleotides match TRBD1. Germline trimming cut 5 bases from V and 9 bases from J; bases unmatched to any gene: 13. Germline values: CDR1 MDHEN, CDR2 SYDVKM. The CDR3 contains 14 residues. This chain's CDR3 is CASSPTGAPDWQYF. For the CDR3, the DNA is TGTGCCAGCAGTCCCACAGGGGCCCCCGATTGGCAGTACTTC.

V usage is TRBV6-1 and J usage is TRBJ1-1; 7 nucleotides agree with TRBD1. The CDR3 is 13 residues long. Germline CDR1 and CDR2: MNHNS and SASEGT. The ends lost 8 bases at V and 4 bases at J; junction bases unmatched: 7. In nucleotides, the CDR3 is TGTGCCAGCGCCGACAGGGCCGGCACTGAAGCTTTCTTT. Protein: CASADRAGTEAFF.

This clonotype was seen ten or more times. The chain carries TRBV18 and TRBJ1-1, with TRBD1 matching over 7 bases. This CDR3 contains 13 residues. J lost 3 bases, V lost 4 bases, and 2 bases had no gene match. Germline CDR1 reads KGHSH; CDR2 reads LQKENI. CDR3 residues: CASSRDSDTEAFF. CDR3 in DNA: TGTGCCAGCTCACGGGACAGTGACACTGAAGCTTTCTTT.

At least ten counts were recorded for this clonotype. The genes are TRBV6-5 and TRBJ1-5; D is unresolved. The V end lost 0 bases, the J end lost 2 bases, and 8 bases lay between the germline ends. Germline V gene lookup returns CDR1 MNHEY and CDR2 SVGAGI. This CDR3 is 15 amino acids long. The CDR3 DNA is TGTGCCAGCAGTTACTCGGGTAACGGCAATCAGCCCCAGCATTTT. Translated: CASSYSGNGNQPQHF.

In its sample, this clonotype was seen many times. The rearrangement joins TRBV3-1 to TRBJ1-6, with D possibly being TRBD1 (5 bases). CDR3 length: 14 residues. Trimming removed 4 bases at V and 7 bases at J, with 11 bases between. The germline CDR1 and CDR2 sequences are LGHDT and YNNKEL (reference sequence). In nucleotides, the CDR3 is TGTGCCAGCAGCCTGGGACTCGCGAATTCACCCCTCCACTTT. Its protein is CASSLGLANSPLHF.

This clonotype was counted many times. The chain employs TRBV7-9 and TRBJ2-7; TRBD1 agrees at 11 bases. The V gene end was trimmed by 5 bases and the J gene end by 6 bases; junction bases not matched to a gene: 6. The CDR3 contains 14 residues. Looked up from germline, CDR1 is SEHNR and CDR2 is FQNEAQ (reference sequence). The DNA of the CDR3 is TGTGCCAGCAGCCCGGGACAGGGGGTCTTCGAGCAGTACTTC. Amino acids: CASSPGQGVFEQYF.

The chain combines TRBV19 with TRBJ2-6; 9 bases map to TRBD2. The ends lost 5 bases at V and 1 base at J; junction bases unmatched: 3. Germline V CDR1 and CDR2: LNHDA, SQIVND (reference sequence). This CDR3 has 16 amino acids. The chain's CDR3 is CASSVSGGSGANVLTF. In DNA, the CDR3 is TGTGCCAGTAGTGTTAGCGGGGGTTCTGGGGCCAACGTCCTGACTTTC.

This clonotype appeared many times. The chain employs TRBV20-1 and TRBJ1-6; no clear D. Germline values: CDR1 DFQATT, CDR2 SNEGSKA (reference sequence). This CDR3 has 13 amino acids. The CDR3 DNA reads TGCGCAAGCGGGGAATCCTATAATTCACCCCTCCACTTT. Its protein product is CASGESYNSPLHF.

V usage is TRBV12-3 or TRBV12-4 and J usage is TRBJ2-5; TRBD2 aligns across 7 bases. The trim removed 5 bases at V and 9 bases at J, leaving 9 bases unmatched. CDR3 length equals 13 residues. CDR3 DNA: TGTGCCAGCAGTCCTAGGGAGGGTGGTCCCCAGTACTTC. Translation gives CASSPREGGPQYF.

The table lists this clonotype with many counts. This rearrangement joins TRBV6-2 or TRBV6-3 to TRBJ2-7; the D gene is possibly TRBD2 (5 bases). Trimming took 5 bases from V and 0 from J, leaving 11 bases between them. The CDR3 consists of 14 residues. From germline, CDR1 is MNHEY and CDR2 SVGEGT. This chain's CDR3 is CASSTQRSSYEQYF. The CDR3 coding sequence is TGTGCCAGCAGTACCCAGCGGAGCTCCTACGAGCAGTACTTC.

This clonotype has ten or more counts. The genes are TRBV27 and TRBJ2-7, with 10 bases lining up with TRBD1. CDR1 MNHEY and CDR2 SMNVEV come from the germline V gene (reference sequence). CDR3 length: 15 amino acids. J was trimmed by 2 bases and V by 5 bases; bases with no gene match: 6. Here the CDR3 DNA reads TGTGCCAGCAGTCCCCCGGGGACAGGGGCCTACGAGCAGTACTTC. Its translation: CASSPPGTGAYEQYF.